A single sample is the source of the 30 T cell receptor beta chains below, sequenced in a study of beta chain features in type 1 diabetes. General study results and limits: TCRB CDR3s were moderately but significantly shorter in Type 1 diabetes patients in all four CD4+ subsets.

For these TCRs, the target antigens are not known. TCRB transcripts that were expressed got sequenced, as all of the isolated RNA had been reverse transcribed. Assay used: immunoSEQ multiplex PCR; TCRdb lists only in-frame clones, some missing. This table has 600,000 or so clones, 9.5% to 15% appearing once. The sequenced material came from naive CD4+ T cells from blood. All receptors come from a man younger than 40 with type 1 diabetes.

The V call is TRBV5-1, the J call TRBJ1-5; TRBD1 aligns across 7 bases. CDR1 and CDR2 from the germline V gene are SGHRS and YFSETQ. CDR3 length: 15 amino acids. The junction had 9 bases not matched to a gene; V was cut back by 4 bases and J by 5 bases. The DNA of the CDR3 is TGCGCCAGCAGCATGACAGGGTGGGTTGATCAGCCCCAGCATTTT. It encodes CASSMTGWVDQPQHF.

J is TRBJ2-5 and V is TRBV29-1, with TRBD1 matching over 11 bases. Judging by the DNA end, TRBJ2-7 fits better; the J call may be wrong. The CDR3 is 15 amino acids. CDR1 SQVTM and CDR2 ANQGSEA come from the germline V gene. In DNA form, the CDR3 reads TGCAGCGTAGCAACAGGCGGACAGGGGGCATACGAGCAGTACTTC. It encodes CSVATGGQGAYEQYF.

The chain combines TRBV9 with TRBJ2-5, with 12 bases matching TRBD2. The ends lost 4 bases at V and 4 bases at J; junction bases unmatched: 8. CDR1 and CDR2 from the germline V gene are SGDLS and YYNGEE. The CDR3 covers 16 residues. Here the CDR3 DNA reads TGTGCCAGCAGCCTCTCGACTAGCGGGGGTGGAGAGACCCAGTACTTC. It is translated as CASSLSTSGGGETQYF.

This clone was counted a few times. An end of the junction differs from the germline gene, which may be a read error. V usage is TRBV29-1 and J usage is TRBJ1-2; 11 nucleotides align to TRBD1. In germline, CDR1 is SQVTM, CDR2 ANQGSEA. The length of the CDR3 is 13 residues. CDR3 nucleotides: TGCAGCGCTGAACAGGGACAGGGGGGCGGCTACACCTTC. The encoded protein is CSAEQGQGGGYTF. Full variable domain (remainder filled in from reference TRBV29-1 and TRBJ1-2): SAVISQKPSRDICQRGTSLTIQCQVDSQVTMMFWYRQQPGQSLTLIATANQGSEATYESGFVIDKFPISRPNLTFSTLTVSNMSPEDSSIYLCSAEQGQGGGYTFGSGTRLTVV.

The rearrangement uses TRBV29-1 and TRBJ2-3; 12 nucleotides match TRBD2. The CDR3 extends over 16 amino acids. In germline, CDR1 is SQVTM, CDR2 ANQGSEA. V dropped 4 bases and J dropped 0; count of bases not matched to a gene: 5. The CDR3 DNA reads TGCAGCGTTGCTAGCGGGGGGGCCTCAAGCACAGATACGCAGTATTTT. It specifies CSVASGGASSTDTQYF.

This clone has more than one count but fewer than ten. This chain links TRBV10-3 with TRBJ2-2, with D perhaps matching TRBD1 or TRBD2 (5 bases each). This CDR3 comprises 15 residues. Looked up from germline, CDR1 is ENHRY and CDR2 is SYGVKD. The V end lost 10 bases, the J end lost 3 bases, and 18 bases lay between the germline ends. In DNA form, the CDR3 reads TGTGCCACCAGCACCGGGACGTCGGACACCGGGGAGCTGTTTTTT. Amino acid sequence: CATSTGTSDTGELFF.

J is TRBJ1-2 and V is TRBV4-3, with D uncertain. Germline-derived CDR1 and CDR2 are LGHNA and YSLEER. The length of the CDR3 is 14 residues. V was pared by 0 bases and J by 7 bases, with 12 bases between. The CDR3 DNA reads TGCGCCAGCAGCCAAGATAGGAGGGTTAGTGGCTACACCTTC. Its translation is CASSQDRRVSGYTF.

This clone was counted a few times. The chain links TRBV7-2 to TRBJ1-6, with 9 bases aligning to TRBD1. CDR3 size: 16 residues. Germline V gene data show CDR1 as SGHTA and CDR2 as FQGNSA. The ends lost 3 bases at V and 4 bases at J; junction bases unmatched: 4. In nucleotides, the CDR3 is TGTGCCAGCAGCTTTTATGGACAGGGGTATAATTCACCCCTCCACTTT. This codes for CASSFYGQGYNSPLHF. Filled out from reference TRBV7-2 and TRBJ1-6, the complete variable domain reads GAGVSQSPSNKVTEKGKDVELRCDPISGHTALYWYRQSLGQGLEFLIYFQGNSAPDKSGLPSDRFSAERTGGSVSTLTIQRTQQEDSAVYLCASSFYGQGYNSPLHFGNGTRLTVT.

The genes are TRBV27 and TRBJ1-5; no firm D call. The germline V and J ends were trimmed by 4 bases and 2 bases, with 12 bases remaining between them. CDR1 MNHEY and CDR2 SMNVEV come from the germline V gene (reference sequence). The CDR3 contains 15 residues. The CDR3 sequence: CASSSTQNGNQPQHF. The CDR3 nucleotides are TGTGCCAGCAGTTCTACACAGAACGGCAATCAGCCCCAGCATTTT.

V and J are TRBV7-9 and TRBJ2-3; 9 positions match TRBD2. Germline V gene lookup returns CDR1 SEHNR and CDR2 FQNEAQ (reference sequence). The CDR3 spans 15 residues. V lost 5 bases, J lost 1 base, and 4 bases stayed unmatched. CDR3 region: CASSLPSGGTDTQYF. CDR3 sequence (DNA): TGTGCCAGCAGCCTACCTAGCGGGGGCACAGATACGCAGTATTTT.

This clone was seen a few times. The rearrangement joins TRBV19 to TRBJ1-5; D unclear. This CDR3 has 15 residues. Trimming pared 1 base from V and 0 bases from J, leaving 7 bases between. Per germline, CDR1 LNHDA and CDR2 SQIVND (reference sequence). DNA for the CDR3: TGTGCCAGTAGTATAGGACAAGTTAGCAATCAGCCCCAGCATTTT. It translates to CASSIGQVSNQPQHF.

The chain has TRBV9 and TRBJ1-6; D possibly corresponds to TRBD1 (5 bases). Germline V gene sequence: CDR1 SGDLS, CDR2 YYNGEE. V lost 2 bases, J lost 3 bases, and 12 bases lay in between. The CDR3 loop spans 16 amino acids. DNA for the CDR3: TGTGCCAGCAGCGTCAGGGAAGGTCGCTATAATTCACCCCTCCACTTT. It codes for CASSVREGRYNSPLHF.

This clone was seen a few times. The rearrangement joins TRBV29-1 to TRBJ2-5, with a weak D call TRBD1 (5 bases). Trimming took 2 bases from V and 5 from J, leaving 21 bases between them. The length of the CDR3 is 16 residues. Germline V lookup: CDR1 SQVTM, CDR2 ANQGSEA. The CDR3 sequence is CSVENKTALLWETQYF. The CDR3 DNA follows: TGCAGCGTTGAAAATAAGACAGCGCTTCTTTGGGAGACCCAGTACTTC.

This clone showed up just a few times. The chain carries TRBV7-9 and TRBJ2-2, with D possibly TRBD2 on 6 matching bases. The CDR3 covers 16 residues. V lost 5 bases, J lost 6 bases, and 19 bases lay in between. CDR1 SEHNR and CDR2 FQNEAQ come from the germline V gene (reference sequence). Written as DNA, the CDR3 is TGTGCCAGCAGCCCCTTTAGCGGTATTAGCTCCGGGGAGCTGTTTTTT. The encoded protein is CASSPFSGISSGELFF.

The gene calls are TRBV29-1 and TRBJ1-3; D gene uncertain. The CDR3 runs to 13 residues. Germline CDR1 SQVTM, CDR2 ANQGSEA. The ends were cut back, 4 bases at V and 3 bases at J, with 10 bases in the middle. CDR3 DNA: TGCAGCGTTGTTAAGTCGGTTGGAAACACCATATATTTT. This gives the protein CSVVKSVGNTIYF.

This chain uses TRBV20-1 with TRBJ2-5, with 7 bases aligning to TRBD2. Germline-derived CDR1 and CDR2 are DFQATT and SNEGSKA (reference sequence). The CDR3 runs to 11 residues. The CDR3 nucleotides are TGCAGCAGTGTGGGGGGGGAGGCCCAGTACTTC. This gives the protein CSSVGGEAQYF.

The chain links TRBV7-2 to TRBJ2-3, with 8 bases aligning to TRBD1. The CDR3 covers 17 residues. Trimming cost V 6 bases and J 5 bases; bases outside gene matches: 16. Germline V gives CDR1 SGHTA, CDR2 FQGNSA. CDR3 in amino acids: CASSRRQGRFSGDTQYF. The CDR3 coding sequence is TGTGCCAGCAGTCGCCGACAGGGGAGATTCTCTGGAGATACGCAGTATTTT. The full variable domain, completed using reference TRBV7-2 and TRBJ2-3, is GAGVSQSPSNKVTEKGKDVELRCDPISGHTALYWYRQSLGQGLEFLIYFQGNSAPDKSGLPSDRFSAERTGGSVSTLTIQRTQQEDSAVYLCASSRRQGRFSGDTQYFGPGTRLTVL.

This clone was detected a few times. The CDR3 loop reads CASSSTGLGNEQFF. The CDR3, as DNA: TGCGCCAGCAGCTCCACGGGACTCGGCAATGAGCAGTTCTTC. The V call is TRBV5-1, the J call TRBJ2-1; D might be TRBD2 (6 bases). This CDR3 spans 14 amino acids. Germline CDR1 and CDR2: SGHRS and YFSETQ. V lost 3 bases to trimming and J lost 6 bases, with 13 bases between them.

This clone was seen a few times. V usage is TRBV5-1 and J usage is TRBJ1-2; D is possibly TRBD1 (5 bases). The CDR3 sequence is 18 residues long. Trimming stripped 5 bases from V and 0 bases from J, with 23 bases between. CDR1 is SGHRS and CDR2 is YFSETQ in the germline V gene. CDR3 sequence: CASRLTTIDSTSNYGYTF. For the CDR3, the DNA is TGCGCCAGCAGACTTACTACAATCGACAGCACTTCTAACTATGGCTACACCTTC.

The rearrangement uses TRBV30 and TRBJ2-7, with TRBD1 identical over 8 bases. V was clipped by 5 bases and J by 4 bases; unmatched bases: 10. Germline loops: CDR1 GTSNPN, CDR2 SVGIG (reference sequence). This CDR3 contains 14 residues. The CDR3 DNA reads as TGTGCCTGGTCTAAGGACAGGGATTCGTACGAGCAGTACTTC. Amino acids: CAWSKDRDSYEQYF. Together with reference TRBV30 and TRBJ2-7, the CDR3 gives the full variable domain: SQTIHQWPATLVQPVGSPLSLECTVEGTSNPNLYWYRQAAGRGLQLLFYSVGIGQISSEVPQNLSASRPQDRQFILSSKKLLLSDSGFYLCAWSKDRDSYEQYFGPGTRLTVT.

This clone was recorded a few times. Written as DNA, the CDR3 is TGTGCCAGCAGCTTAGTGGGACTAGCGGGGCGGGAGACCCAGTACTTC. It codes for CASSLVGLAGRETQYF. The chain recombines TRBV7-2 with TRBJ2-5, with TRBD2 identical over 13 bases. From germline, CDR1 is SGHTA and CDR2 FQGNSA. The CDR3 length is 16 residues. Trimming removed 1 base from V and 5 bases from J; junction bases left unmatched: 4.

The sample holds a few counts of this clone. This chain's CDR3 is CASRPGRYSNQPQHF. The CDR3 nucleotides are TGTGCCAGCAGGCCTGGACGGTATAGCAATCAGCCCCAGCATTTT. The chain is built from TRBV6-5 and TRBJ1-5; D gene ambiguous. Trimming pared 6 bases from V and 0 bases from J, leaving 12 bases between. The CDR3 sequence is 15 residues long. CDR1 is MNHEY and CDR2 is SVGAGI in the germline V gene.

This clone was seen only a few times. V usage is TRBV9 and J usage is TRBJ2-1; D not resolved. V was pared by 0 bases and J by 0 bases, with 10 bases between. The CDR3 is 16 amino acids. Germline V gene data show CDR1 as SGDLS and CDR2 as YYNGEE. The CDR3 protein is CASSVEARSSYNEQFF. CDR3 nucleotides: TGTGCCAGCAGCGTAGAGGCTCGCAGCTCCTACAATGAGCAGTTCTTC.

This clone has a handful of counts. The chain employs TRBV25-1 and TRBJ2-7; 9 bases are shared with TRBD2. V lost 5 bases and J lost 0; bases outside the gene matches: 5. The CDR3 runs to 15 residues. Germline V gene lookup returns CDR1 MGHDK and CDR2 SYGVNS. The CDR3 is CASSRSGGSSYEQYF. The CDR3 DNA sequence: TGTGCCAGCAGTCGTAGCGGGGGTAGCTCCTACGAGCAGTACTTC.

This clone showed up just a few times. The J gene is TRBJ1-2, the V gene TRBV19; TRBD1 might be the D (5 bases). CDR1 and CDR2 (germline): LNHDA, SQIVND (reference sequence). CDR3 length equals 16 residues. V was clipped by 3 bases and J by 4 bases, with 18 bases between them. This chain's CDR3 is CASSMRLGGDSYGYTF. For the CDR3, the DNA is TGTGCCAGTAGTATGCGTTTAGGCGGGGACTCCTATGGCTACACCTTC.

Of note for this clone: The sample carries other DNA sequences with the same CDR3. The chain recombines TRBV2 with TRBJ1-4; D gene unclear. Trimming pared 5 bases from V and 4 bases from J, leaving 11 bases between. The CDR3 is 14 residues long. In germline, CDR1 is SNHLY, CDR2 FYNNEI. CDR3 region: CASSRTARNEKLFF. CDR3 sequence (DNA): TGTGCCAGCAGTCGGACCGCGCGTAATGAAAAACTGTTTTTT.

The chain links TRBV14 to TRBJ1-1, with no clear D. The CDR3 runs 14 residues. Looked up from germline, CDR1 is SGHDN and CDR2 is FVKESK. Trimming left V 1 base short and J 2 bases short, with 8 bases between. The CDR3 here is CASSQATFNTEAFF. The CDR3 nucleotides read TGTGCCAGCAGCCAAGCGACCTTTAACACTGAAGCTTTCTTT. Combining the CDR3 with reference TRBV14 and TRBJ1-1 gives the whole variable domain EAGVTQFPSHSVIEKGQTVTLRCDPISGHDNLYWYRRVMGKEIKFLLHFVKESKQDESGMPNNRFLAERTGGTYSTLKVQPAELEDSGVYFCASSQATFNTEAFFGQGTRLTVV.

This clone showed up just a few times. This rearrangement joins TRBV29-1 to TRBJ2-6; D unresolved. V was shortened by 5 bases and J by 0 bases, with 2 bases between the two germline ends. CDR1 and CDR2 (germline): SQVTM, ANQGSEA. The CDR3 is 12 amino acids. The CDR3 protein is CSVSSGANVLTF. The CDR3 DNA follows: TGCAGCGTTAGCTCTGGGGCCAACGTCCTGACTTTC.

The V call is TRBV7-2, the J call TRBJ1-5; D remains unclear. The CDR3 has 13 amino acids. Germline V gene lookup returns CDR1 SGHTA and CDR2 FQGNSA. Trimming cost V 0 bases and J 5 bases, with 5 bases left between them. The CDR3 sequence: CASSLAEDQPQHF. CDR3 nucleotides: TGTGCCAGCAGCTTAGCGGAGGATCAGCCCCAGCATTTT.

This clone was detected only a few times. The V gene is TRBV27, the J gene TRBJ2-1; unclear D gene. Per germline, CDR1 MNHEY and CDR2 SMNVEV (reference sequence). The V and J ends lost 0 bases and 2 bases respectively, with 11 bases between them. The CDR3 is 16 amino acids. Here the CDR3 reads CASSLSLDRTYNEQFF. As DNA, the CDR3 is TGTGCCAGCAGTTTATCGCTGGACCGGACCTACAATGAGCAGTTCTTC.